The rows below give T cell receptor beta chains drawn from one sample of a study of cytomegalovirus exposure and HLA in healthy donors. The table came from immunoSEQ multiplex PCR; TCRdb's copy has only in-frame clones and leaves some out. The sample holds some 170,000 clones, about four fifths seen once. The sequenced material came from PBMCs. The receptors derive from a female donor in good health and CMV-seronegative. Each CDR3 is given with its conserved first and last residue. A D gene is named only where the DNA matches it firmly. A row's size may be missing; if present it is once, few, many or a size class.

V gene,J gene,clone size,D gene,CDR3 protein,CDR3 DNA
TRBV6-5,TRBJ2-7,.,.,CASSYNRVEQYF,TGTGCCAGCAGTTACAACCGAGTTGAGCAGTACTTC
TRBV2,TRBJ1-6,.,.,CASSGTFFSPLHF,TGTGCCAGCAGTGGGACATTCTTTTCACCCCTCCACTTT
TRBV9,TRBJ2-7,.,.,CASSPPGHKAYEQYF,TGTGCCAGCAGTCCTCCGGGACATAAGGCCTACGAGCAGTACTTC
TRBV6-5,TRBJ2-7,.,TRBD2,CASSYSSGSYEQYF,TGTGCCAGCAGTTACTCTAGCGGGTCCTACGAGCAGTACTTC
TRBV6-5,TRBJ2-7,.,.,CAGKSATYEQYF,TGTGCCGGCAAGAGTGCAACCTACGAGCAGTACTTC
TRBV2,TRBJ2-7,.,.,CATQSEGLGSYEQYF,TGTGCCACCCAATCGGAGGGTCTCGGCTCCTACGAGCAGTACTTC
TRBV28,TRBJ1-3,.,.,CASSSDWTGNTIYF,TGTGCCAGCAGTTCTGACTGGACAGGAAACACCATATATTTT
TRBV7-9,TRBJ2-1,.,.,CASSFLGLDNEQFF,TGTGCCAGCAGCTTCTTGGGGCTAGACAATGAGCAGTTCTTC
TRBV6-5,TRBJ2-7,.,.,CASSYQGSYEQYF,TGTGCCAGCAGTTATCAGGGCTCCTACGAGCAGTACTTC
TRBV2,TRBJ1-1,.,.,CASIGESTEAFF,TGTGCCAGCATTGGGGAGAGCACTGAAGCTTTCTTT
TRBV7-3,TRBJ2-1,.,.,CASSSGRGARYNEQFF,TGTGCCAGCAGCTCCGGGAGAGGGGCACGCTACAATGAGCAGTTCTTC
TRBV19,TRBJ1-3,.,.,CASSIQGRTSGNTIYF,TGTGCCAGTAGTATACAGGGAAGAACCTCTGGAAACACCATATATTTT
TRBV2,TRBJ2-5,.,.,CASSEGGPETQYF,TGTGCCAGCAGTGAAGGCGGGCCGGAGACCCAGTACTTC
TRBV29-1,TRBJ2-5,.,.,CSVDWGGQGAEEQYF,TGCAGCGTTGATTGGGGAGGGCAGGGGGCGGAAGAGCAGTACTTC
TRBV6-1,TRBJ2-3,.,TRBD1,CASSEWGTGGGDTQYF,TGTGCCAGCAGTGAATGGGGGACAGGGGGAGGAGATACGCAGTATTTT
TRBV2,TRBJ1-1,.,.,CASSVLREGSEAFF,TGTGCCAGCAGTGTGTTGAGGGAGGGGTCTGAAGCTTTCTTT
TRBV4-1,TRBJ2-4,few,TRBD1,CASSQDPSDRAIQNIQYF,TGCGCCAGCAGCCAAGATCCCTCGGACAGGGCAATCCAAAACATTCAGTACTTC
TRBV2,TRBJ2-7,.,.,CASSDQGNSYEQYF,TGTGCCAGCAGTGACCAGGGGAACTCCTACGAGCAGTACTTC
TRBV5-1,TRBJ2-5,.,TRBD2,CASSLGTSDGGETQYF,TGCGCCAGCAGCTTGGGGACTAGCGATGGCGGAGAGACCCAGTACTTC
TRBV28,TRBJ1-1,once,TRBD1,CASSSPDRAESNAEAFF,TGTGCCAGCAGTTCCCCAGACAGGGCTGAATCGAACGCTGAAGCTTTCTTT
TRBV15,TRBJ2-3,.,.,CATSRGDRDTQYF,TGTGCCACCAGCAGGGGCGACCGGGATACGCAGTATTTT
TRBV28,TRBJ1-1,.,.,CASSWRAVRGTEAFF,TGTGCCAGCAGTTGGAGGGCCGTCCGGGGCACTGAAGCTTTCTTT
TRBV7-2,TRBJ2-3,few,TRBD2,CASSSRTSGRVSTDTQYF,TGTGCCAGCAGCTCGAGGACTAGCGGGAGGGTTTCCACAGATACGCAGTATTTT
TRBV11-3,TRBJ2-2,.,TRBD1,CASRETGTNTGELFF,TGTGCCAGCAGGGAGACAGGGACGAACACCGGGGAGCTGTTTTTT
TRBV11-2,TRBJ2-2,once,TRBD2,CASSLAAGRAGELFF,TGTGCCAGCAGCTTAGCTGCAGGGAGGGCGGGGGAGCTGTTTTTT
TRBV9,TRBJ2-5,few,.,CASSVGQKETQYF,TGTGCCAGCAGCGTAGGACAGAAAGAGACCCAGTACTTC
TRBV4-1,TRBJ1-2,.,.,CASSHHSPLYYGYTF,TGCGCCAGCAGCCACCACAGCCCCTTATATTATGGCTACACCTTC
TRBV29-1,TRBJ2-1,.,TRBD2,CSVVEGGDNEQFF,TGCAGCGTTGTTGAGGGAGGGGATAATGAGCAGTTCTTC
TRBV19,TRBJ2-7,.,.,CASSILGETYEQYF,TGTGCCAGTAGTATTTTGGGAGAGACCTACGAGCAGTACTTC
TRBV28,TRBJ1-4,.,.,CASWDGGKYEKLFF,TGTGCCAGTTGGGATGGGGGGAAGTATGAAAAACTGTTTTTT
TRBV6-4,TRBJ2-3,.,.,CASSGERGDTQYF,TGTGCCAGCAGTGGGGAGAGAGGAGATACGCAGTATTTT
TRBV5-1,TRBJ1-2,few,.,CASSLEDINYGYTF,TGCGCCAGCAGCTTAGAGGATATCAACTATGGCTACACCTTC
TRBV23-1,TRBJ1-4,.,.,CASSQRYRDFGEKLFF,TGCGCCAGCAGTCAACGCTACAGGGATTTTGGGGAAAAACTGTTTTTT
TRBV7-2,TRBJ1-4,.,TRBD1,CASSLVPGQGRNEKLFF,TGTGCCAGCAGCTTGGTCCCGGGACAGGGGCGCAATGAAAAACTGTTTTTT
TRBV2,TRBJ1-4,.,TRBD1,CASSADRVNEKLFF,TGTGCCAGCAGTGCGGACAGGGTAAATGAAAAACTGTTTTTT
TRBV29-1,TRBJ2-1,.,TRBD2,CSVEGAAGGRSREQFF,TGCAGCGTTGAAGGGGCGGCGGGAGGGCGTTCGAGGGAGCAGTTCTTC
TRBV4-2,TRBJ2-5,.,TRBD2,CASSPGLDSETQYF,TGTGCCAGCAGCCCTGGACTAGATTCAGAGACCCAGTACTTC
TRBV29-1,TRBJ2-1,.,.,CSGGISYNEQFF,TGCAGCGGCGGGATTTCCTACAATGAGCAGTTCTTC
TRBV27,TRBJ2-7,once,TRBD1,CASYETGGAGVGLQYF,TGTGCCAGCTACGAGACAGGGGGCGCAGGGGTAGGGTTGCAGTACTTC
TRBV5-1,TRBJ2-3,.,TRBD1,CASSQGTGGADTQYF,TGCGCCAGCAGCCAAGGGACAGGGGGCGCAGATACGCAGTATTTT
TRBV7-9,TRBJ2-7,.,TRBD1,CASSLGQGVYEQYF,TGTGCCAGCAGCTTGGGACAGGGGGTCTACGAGCAGTACTTC
TRBV11-3,TRBJ2-1,.,.,CASSLQRVNEQFF,TGTGCCAGCAGCTTGCAGAGGGTGAATGAGCAGTTCTTC
TRBV5-1,TRBJ2-3,.,.,CASSLTAGVDTQYF,TGCGCCAGCAGCTTGACGGCAGGGGTGGATACGCAGTATTTT
TRBV30,TRBJ2-1,.,TRBD2,CAWSVLLADVPPYNEQFF,TGTGCCTGGAGTGTACTTCTAGCGGACGTCCCCCCTTACAATGAGCAGTTCTTC
TRBV5-1,TRBJ1-2,.,.,CASSSKQGLDGYGYTF,TGCGCCAGCAGCTCCAAACAAGGACTGGACGGCTATGGCTACACCTTC
TRBV28,TRBJ2-3,.,.,CASRLGGTDTQYF,TGTGCCAGCCGACTAGGAGGAACAGATACGCAGTATTTT
TRBV18,TRBJ1-4,once,.,CASSQNREGAGEKLFF,TGTGCCAGCTCACAAAACAGGGAAGGAGCTGGGGAAAAACTGTTTTTT
TRBV6-5,TRBJ1-2,.,.,CASTPGGLWGYTF,TGTGCCAGCACCCCTGGAGGGCTTTGGGGCTACACCTTC
TRBV7-2,TRBJ2-1,.,TRBD2,CASSRRWGGTRRYNEQFF,TGTGCCAGCAGCCGACGGTGGGGAGGGACTCGACGTTACAATGAGCAGTTCTTC
TRBV4-1,TRBJ2-7,.,TRBD1,CASSQGRDSRYEQYF,TGCGCCAGCAGCCAAGGACGGGACAGCCGCTACGAGCAGTACTTC
TRBV9,TRBJ2-7,.,TRBD1,CASSVGDRAYEQYF,TGTGCCAGCAGCGTAGGGGACAGGGCCTACGAGCAGTACTTC
TRBV2,TRBJ1-1,few,.,CASSTGNTEAFF,TGTGCCAGCAGTACAGGGAACACTGAAGCTTTCTTT
TRBV7-2,TRBJ2-3,.,TRBD2,CASSRRFSASGDTDTQYF,TGTGCCAGCAGCCGCCGGTTCTCGGCTAGCGGGGATACAGATACGCAGTATTTT
TRBV5-1,TRBJ2-2,once,.,CASSDLADTGELFF,TGCGCCAGCAGCGATTTAGCGGACACCGGGGAGCTGTTTTTT
TRBV10-2,TRBJ2-3,.,TRBD2,CASSESTQAGEEPVTDTQYF,TGCGCCAGCAGTGAGTCGACTCAAGCGGGAGAAGAACCCGTGACAGATACGCAGTATTTT
TRBV30,TRBJ1-4,.,TRBD1,CAWSVRGQINEKLFF,TGTGCCTGGAGTGTAAGGGGACAGATTAATGAAAAACTGTTTTTT
TRBV13,TRBJ2-2,.,TRBD1,CASSSLRDRGVNGELFF,TGTGCCAGCAGCAGCCTCCGGGACAGAGGGGTAAACGGGGAGCTGTTTTTT